The sample holds many counts of the clone carrying this TCR beta chain. Via MiXCR, TCRdb re-called the 5' RACE reads, giving one row per CDR3 protein. The data show 30,000 to 35,000 distinct CDR3 sequences, less than 8% seen once. This sample was taken from a study of T cells after yellow fever vaccination. Germline V lookup: CDR1 MGHRA, CDR2 YSYEKL. The CDR3 is 18 amino acids. The germline V and J ends were trimmed by 0 bases and 2 bases, with 18 bases remaining between them. Study-level points and caveats: Compared with primary, the secondary response was weaker and peaked at day 5, not 15. Abundant contaminating clonotypes from the bulk population could appear in FACS-sorted repertoires.

V usage is TRBV4-1 and J usage is TRBJ2-3; D might be TRBD2 (5 bases). The specimen comprised PBMCs, either bulk or a sorted T-cell subset (CD4+, CD8+, memory, or dextramer-sorted; not recorded which), sampled on the day of the first yellow fever vaccination. The sequence came from a man younger than 35 who received the YFV17D yellow fever vaccine. CDR3 loop: CASSQENGLALDTDTQYF. The CDR3 DNA is TGCGCCAGCAGCCAAGAAAACGGGCTAGCACTTGACACAGATACGCAGTATTTT.